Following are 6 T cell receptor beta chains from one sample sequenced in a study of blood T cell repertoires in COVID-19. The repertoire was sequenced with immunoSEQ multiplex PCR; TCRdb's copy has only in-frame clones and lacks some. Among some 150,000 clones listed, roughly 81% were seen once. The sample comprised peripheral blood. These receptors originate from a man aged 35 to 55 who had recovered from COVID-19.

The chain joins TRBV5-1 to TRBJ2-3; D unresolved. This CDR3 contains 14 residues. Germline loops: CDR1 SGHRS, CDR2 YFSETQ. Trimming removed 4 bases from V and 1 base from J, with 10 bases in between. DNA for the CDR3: TGCGCCAGCAGCCAAGGCAGCGGCACAGATACGCAGTATTTT. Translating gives CASSQGSGTDTQYF.

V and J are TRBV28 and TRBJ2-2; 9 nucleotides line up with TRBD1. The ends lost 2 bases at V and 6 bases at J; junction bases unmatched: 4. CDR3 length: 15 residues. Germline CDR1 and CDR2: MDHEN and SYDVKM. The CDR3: CASSLGTGYSGELFF. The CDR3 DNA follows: TGTGCCAGCAGTTTAGGGACAGGGTATTCCGGGGAGCTGTTTTTT.

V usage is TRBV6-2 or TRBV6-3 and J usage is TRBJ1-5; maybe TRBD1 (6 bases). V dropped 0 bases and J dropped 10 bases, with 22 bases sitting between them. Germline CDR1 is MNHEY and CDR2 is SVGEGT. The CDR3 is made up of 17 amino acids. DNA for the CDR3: TGTGCCAGCAGTTACTCCGGGACAATACCTTCTAACAGCCCCCAGCATTTT. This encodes CASSYSGTIPSNSPQHF.

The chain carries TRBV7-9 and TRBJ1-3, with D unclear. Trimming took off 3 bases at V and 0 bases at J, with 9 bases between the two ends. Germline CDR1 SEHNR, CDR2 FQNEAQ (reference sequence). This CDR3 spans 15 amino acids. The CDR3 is CASSFGTISGNTIYF. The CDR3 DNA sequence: TGTGCCAGCAGCTTCGGCACTATCTCTGGAAACACCATATATTTT.

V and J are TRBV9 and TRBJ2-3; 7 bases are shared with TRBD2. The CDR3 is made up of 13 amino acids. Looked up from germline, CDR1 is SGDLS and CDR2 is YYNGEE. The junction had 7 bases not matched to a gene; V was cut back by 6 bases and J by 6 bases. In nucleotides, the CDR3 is TGTGCCAGCATGGCGGGAGATTGGGATACGCAGTATTTT. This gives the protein CASMAGDWDTQYF.

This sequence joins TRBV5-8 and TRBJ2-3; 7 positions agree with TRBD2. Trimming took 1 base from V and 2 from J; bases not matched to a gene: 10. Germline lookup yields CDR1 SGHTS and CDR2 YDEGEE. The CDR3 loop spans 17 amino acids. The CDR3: CASSLPVAGDLTDTQYF. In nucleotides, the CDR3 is TGTGCCAGCAGCTTGCCCGTGGCGGGGGACCTCACAGATACGCAGTATTTT.